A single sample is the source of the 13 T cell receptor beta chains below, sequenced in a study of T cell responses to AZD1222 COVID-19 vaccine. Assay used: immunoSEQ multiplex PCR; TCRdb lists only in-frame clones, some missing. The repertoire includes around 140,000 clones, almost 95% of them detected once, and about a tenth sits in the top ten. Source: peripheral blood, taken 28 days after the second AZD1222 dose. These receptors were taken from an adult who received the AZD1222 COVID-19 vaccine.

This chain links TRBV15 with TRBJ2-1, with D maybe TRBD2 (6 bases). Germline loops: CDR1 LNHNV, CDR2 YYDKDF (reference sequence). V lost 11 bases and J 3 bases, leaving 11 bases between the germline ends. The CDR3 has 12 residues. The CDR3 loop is CASREGYNEQFF. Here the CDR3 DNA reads TGTGCCTCGCGGGAAGGCTACAATGAGCAGTTCTTC.

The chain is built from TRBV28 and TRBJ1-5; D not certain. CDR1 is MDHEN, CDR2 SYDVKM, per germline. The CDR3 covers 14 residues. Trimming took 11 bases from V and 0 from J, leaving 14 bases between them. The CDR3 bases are TGTGCCCTCGAAGGCCCGTATAGCAATCAGCCCCAGCATTTT. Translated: CALEGPYSNQPQHF.

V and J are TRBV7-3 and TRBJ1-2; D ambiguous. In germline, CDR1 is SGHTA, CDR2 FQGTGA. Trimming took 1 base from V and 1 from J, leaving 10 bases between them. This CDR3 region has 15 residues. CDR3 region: CASSLSRPHNYGYTF. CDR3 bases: TGTGCCAGCAGCTTAAGTCGGCCCCATAACTATGGCTACACCTTC.

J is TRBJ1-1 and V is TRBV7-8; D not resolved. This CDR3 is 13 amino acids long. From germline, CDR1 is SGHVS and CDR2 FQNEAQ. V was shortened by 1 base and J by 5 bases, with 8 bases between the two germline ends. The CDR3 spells CASSLEQRTEAFF. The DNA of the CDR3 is TGTGCCAGCAGCTTAGAACAGCGAACTGAAGCTTTCTTT.

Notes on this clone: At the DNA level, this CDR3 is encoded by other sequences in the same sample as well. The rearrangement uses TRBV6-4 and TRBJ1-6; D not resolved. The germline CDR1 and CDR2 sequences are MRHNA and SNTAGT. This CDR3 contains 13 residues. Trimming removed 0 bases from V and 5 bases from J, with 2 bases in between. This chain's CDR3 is CASSDSDNSPLHF. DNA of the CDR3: TGTGCCAGCAGTGACTCAGATAATTCACCCCTCCACTTT.

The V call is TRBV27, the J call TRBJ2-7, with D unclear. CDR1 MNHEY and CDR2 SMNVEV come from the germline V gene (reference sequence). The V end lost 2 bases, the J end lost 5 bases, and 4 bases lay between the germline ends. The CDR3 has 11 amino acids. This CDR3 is CASSLRDEQYF. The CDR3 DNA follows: TGTGCCAGCAGTTTACGGGACGAGCAGTACTTC.

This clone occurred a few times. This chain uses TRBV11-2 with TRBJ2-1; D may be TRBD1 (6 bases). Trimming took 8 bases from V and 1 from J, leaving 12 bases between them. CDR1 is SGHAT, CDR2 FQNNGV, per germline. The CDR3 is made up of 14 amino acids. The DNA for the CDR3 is TGTGCCAGCTGGCTACAGGGATCCTACAATGAGCAGTTCTTC. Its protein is CASWLQGSYNEQFF.

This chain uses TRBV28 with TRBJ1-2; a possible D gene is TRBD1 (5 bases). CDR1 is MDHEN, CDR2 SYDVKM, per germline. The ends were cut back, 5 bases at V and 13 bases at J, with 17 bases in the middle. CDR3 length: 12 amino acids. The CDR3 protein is CASSKAGVRVTF. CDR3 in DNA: TGTGCCAGCAGTAAAGCGGGGGTCCGTGTCACCTTC.

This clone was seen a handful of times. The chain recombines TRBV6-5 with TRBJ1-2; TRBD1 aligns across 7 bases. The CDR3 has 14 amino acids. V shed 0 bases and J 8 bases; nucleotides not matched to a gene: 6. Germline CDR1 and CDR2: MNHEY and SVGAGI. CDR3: CASSYSSGQDGYTF. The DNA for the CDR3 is TGTGCCAGCAGTTACTCCTCAGGACAGGACGGCTACACCTTC.

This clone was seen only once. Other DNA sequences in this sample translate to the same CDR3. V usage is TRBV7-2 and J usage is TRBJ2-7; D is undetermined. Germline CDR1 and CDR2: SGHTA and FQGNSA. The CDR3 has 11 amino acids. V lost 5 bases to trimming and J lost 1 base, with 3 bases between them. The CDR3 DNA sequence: TGTGCCAGCAGCCTATCCTACGAGCAGTACTTC. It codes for CASSLSYEQYF.

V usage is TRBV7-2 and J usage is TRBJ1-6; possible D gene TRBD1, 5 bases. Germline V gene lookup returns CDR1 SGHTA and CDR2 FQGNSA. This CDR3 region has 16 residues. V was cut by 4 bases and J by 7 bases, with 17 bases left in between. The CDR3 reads CASSSRSEGWNSPLHF. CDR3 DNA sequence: TGTGCCAGCAGCTCCCGGTCCGAGGGGTGGAATTCACCCCTCCACTTT. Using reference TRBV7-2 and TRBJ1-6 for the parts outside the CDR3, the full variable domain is GAGVSQSPSNKVTEKGKDVELRCDPISGHTALYWYRQSLGQGLEFLIYFQGNSAPDKSGLPSDRFSAERTGGSVSTLTIQRTQQEDSAVYLCASSSRSEGWNSPLHFGNGTRLTVT.

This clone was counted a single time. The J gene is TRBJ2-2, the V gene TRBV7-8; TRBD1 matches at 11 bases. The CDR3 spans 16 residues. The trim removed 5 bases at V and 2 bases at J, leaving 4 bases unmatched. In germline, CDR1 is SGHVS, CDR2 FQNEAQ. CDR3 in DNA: TGTGCCAGCAGCCTTGGGACAGGGGGTAACACCGGGGAGCTGTTTTTT. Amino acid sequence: CASSLGTGGNTGELFF.

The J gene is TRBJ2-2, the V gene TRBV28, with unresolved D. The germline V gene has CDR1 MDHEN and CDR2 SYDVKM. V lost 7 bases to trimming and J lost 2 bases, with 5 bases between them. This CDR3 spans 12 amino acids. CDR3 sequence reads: CASTANTGELFF. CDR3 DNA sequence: TGTGCCAGCACGGCAAACACCGGGGAGCTGTTTTTT.